The present TCR beta chain was sequenced within a study of technical replicates of blood from a handful of donors. Libraries were prepared by immunoSEQ multiplex PCR; TCRdb keeps only in-frame clonotypes and omits some of them. The repertoire holds some 82,000 clones, about 94% seen once, with about 0.4% in the top ten. V lost 0 bases to trimming and J lost 4 bases, with 9 bases between them. This CDR3 has 14 residues. Per the germline V gene, CDR1 is LGHNA and CDR2 is YSLEER. The TCR originated in a human donor in good health. The source material was T cells isolated from PBMCs. The rearrangement joins TRBV4-3 to TRBJ1-2; the D is unclear. Written as DNA, the CDR3 is TGCGCCAGCAGCCAAGATACTACCCGCTATGGCTACACCTTC. Its protein is CASSQDTTRYGYTF.